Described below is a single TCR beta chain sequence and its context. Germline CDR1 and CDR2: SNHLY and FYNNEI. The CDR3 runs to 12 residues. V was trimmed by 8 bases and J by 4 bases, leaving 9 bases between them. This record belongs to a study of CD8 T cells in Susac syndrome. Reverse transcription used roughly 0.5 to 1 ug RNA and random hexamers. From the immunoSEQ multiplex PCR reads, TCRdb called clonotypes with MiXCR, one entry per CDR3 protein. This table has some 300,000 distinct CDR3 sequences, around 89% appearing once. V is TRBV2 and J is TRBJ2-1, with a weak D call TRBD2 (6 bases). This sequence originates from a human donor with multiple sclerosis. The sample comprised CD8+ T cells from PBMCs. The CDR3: CASAGRYNEQFF. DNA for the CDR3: TGTGCCAGCGCGGGACGGTACAATGAGCAGTTCTTC.